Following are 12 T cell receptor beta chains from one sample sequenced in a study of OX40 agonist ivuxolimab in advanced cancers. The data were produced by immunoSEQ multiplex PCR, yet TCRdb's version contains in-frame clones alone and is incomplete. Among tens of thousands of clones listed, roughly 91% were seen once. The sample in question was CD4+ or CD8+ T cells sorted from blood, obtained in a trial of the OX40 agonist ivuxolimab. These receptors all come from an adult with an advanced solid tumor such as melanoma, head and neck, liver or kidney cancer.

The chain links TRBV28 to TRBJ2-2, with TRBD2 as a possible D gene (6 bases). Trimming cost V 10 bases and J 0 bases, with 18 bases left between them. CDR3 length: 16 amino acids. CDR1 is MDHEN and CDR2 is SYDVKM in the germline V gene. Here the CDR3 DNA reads TGTGCCACCATGGGCTCTCCGGGGGCGAACACCGGGGAGCTGTTTTTT. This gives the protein CATMGSPGANTGELFF. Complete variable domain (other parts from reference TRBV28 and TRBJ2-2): DVKVTQSSRYLVKRTGEKVFLECVQDMDHENMFWYRQDPGLGLRLIYFSYDVKMKEKGDIPEGYSVSREKKERFSLILESASTNQTSMYLCATMGSPGANTGELFFGEGSRLTVL.

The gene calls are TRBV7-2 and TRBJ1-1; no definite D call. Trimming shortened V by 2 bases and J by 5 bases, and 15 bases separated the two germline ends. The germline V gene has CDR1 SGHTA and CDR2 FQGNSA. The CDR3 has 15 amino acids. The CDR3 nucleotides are TGTGCCAGCAGCTTAATTGTTCCCCGACGGACTGAAGCTTTCTTT. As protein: CASSLIVPRRTEAFF.

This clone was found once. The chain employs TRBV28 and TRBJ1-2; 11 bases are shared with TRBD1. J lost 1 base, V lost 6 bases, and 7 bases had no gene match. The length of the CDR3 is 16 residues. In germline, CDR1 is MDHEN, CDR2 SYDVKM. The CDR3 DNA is TGTGCCAGCAGAGGACAGGGGGCGCAGTATAACTATGGCTACACCTTC. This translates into CASRGQGAQYNYGYTF.

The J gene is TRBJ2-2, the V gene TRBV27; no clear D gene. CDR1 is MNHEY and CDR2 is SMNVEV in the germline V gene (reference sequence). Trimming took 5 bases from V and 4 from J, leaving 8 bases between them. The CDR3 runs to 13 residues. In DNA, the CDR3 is TGTGCCAGCAGTCTCATGGGCACCGGGGAGCTGTTTTTT. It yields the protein CASSLMGTGELFF.

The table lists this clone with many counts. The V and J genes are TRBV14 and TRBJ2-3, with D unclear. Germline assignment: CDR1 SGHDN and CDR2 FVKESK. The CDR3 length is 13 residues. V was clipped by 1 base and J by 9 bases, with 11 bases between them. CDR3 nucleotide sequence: TGTGCCAGCAGCCAAGTCGCCAGGTGGACGCAGTATTTT. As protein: CASSQVARWTQYF.

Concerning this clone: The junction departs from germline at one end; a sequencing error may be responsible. The CDR3 sequence: CASSLAEGTTAFF. In DNA, the CDR3 is TGTGCTAGCAGCTTAGCGGAAGGTACGACAGCTTTCTTT. The chain has TRBV7-7 and TRBJ1-1; unclear D gene. Germline CDR1 and CDR2: SSHAT and FNYEAQ (reference sequence). CDR3 size: 13 residues.

The CDR3 nucleotides are TGTGCCAGCAGCACCCGGGACAGACGATTCTCTGGGGCCAACGTCCTGACTTTC. This translates into CASSTRDRRFSGANVLTF. The V call is TRBV4-2, the J call TRBJ2-6; TRBD1 agrees at 7 bases. This CDR3 region has 18 residues. Trimming removed 5 bases from V and 0 bases from J; junction bases left unmatched: 10. CDR1 is LGHNA, CDR2 YNFKEQ, per germline.

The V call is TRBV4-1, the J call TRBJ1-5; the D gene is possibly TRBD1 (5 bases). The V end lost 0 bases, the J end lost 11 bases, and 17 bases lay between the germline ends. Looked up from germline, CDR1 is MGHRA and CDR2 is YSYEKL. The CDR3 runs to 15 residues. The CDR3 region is CASSQDAGTIRAQHF. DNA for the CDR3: TGCGCCAGCAGCCAAGACGCCGGTACAATCAGGGCCCAGCATTTT.

Here the CDR3 reads CASSPYGGGNTEAFF. CDR3 DNA sequence: TGTGCCAGCTCACCATACGGGGGAGGGAACACTGAAGCTTTCTTT. The chain couples TRBV18 to TRBJ1-1; D might be TRBD1 (5 bases). There are 15 residues in the CDR3. V shed 2 bases and J shed 1 base, with 11 bases lying between them. Per the germline V gene, CDR1 is KGHSH and CDR2 is LQKENI. Together with reference TRBV18 and TRBJ1-1, the CDR3 gives the full variable domain: NAGVMQNPRHLVRRRGQEARLRCSPMKGHSHVYWYRQLPEEGLKFMVYLQKENIIDESGMPKERFSAEFPKEGPSILRIQQVVRGDSAAYFCASSPYGGGNTEAFFGQGTRLTVV.

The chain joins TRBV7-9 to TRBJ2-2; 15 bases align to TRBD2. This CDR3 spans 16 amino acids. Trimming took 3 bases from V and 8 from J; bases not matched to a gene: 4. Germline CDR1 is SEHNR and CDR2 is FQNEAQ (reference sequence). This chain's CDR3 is CASSLGLAGGEGELFF. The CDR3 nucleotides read TGTGCCAGCAGCTTGGGACTAGCGGGAGGCGAGGGGGAGCTGTTTTTT.

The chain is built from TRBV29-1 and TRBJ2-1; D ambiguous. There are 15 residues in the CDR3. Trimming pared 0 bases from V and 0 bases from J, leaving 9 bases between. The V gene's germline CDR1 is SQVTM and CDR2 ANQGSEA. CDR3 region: CSVEELDSSYNEQFF. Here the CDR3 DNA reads TGCAGCGTTGAAGAGCTGGATAGCTCCTACAATGAGCAGTTCTTC.

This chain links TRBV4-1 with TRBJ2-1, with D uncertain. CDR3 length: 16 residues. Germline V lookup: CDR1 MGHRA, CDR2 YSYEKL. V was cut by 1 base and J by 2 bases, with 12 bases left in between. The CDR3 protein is CASSQGGSRAYNEQFF. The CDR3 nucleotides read TGCGCCAGCAGCCAAGGAGGTTCACGGGCCTACAATGAGCAGTTCTTC.